What follows are 5 T cell receptor beta chains derived from one specimen sequenced in a study of T cells in women clearing cervical HPV infection. Clones were sequenced by immunoSEQ multiplex PCR, and TCRdb holds only the in-frame ones, with some missing. The specimen's table records fewer than 20,000 clones. Input material: blood buffy coat. Receptor source: a woman aged 18 to 69 with a cervical HPV16 infection that either progressed to CIN3+ or cleared (not recorded which).

Comments on this clone: The read halts 3 residues ahead of the CDR3 end, with the missing end drawn from the germline J gene. This chain links TRBV5-1 with TRBJ2-5, with 11 positions matching TRBD2. This CDR3 comprises 16 residues. Trimming took 3 bases from V and 3 from J; bases not matched to a gene: 7. The germline V gene encodes CDR1 SGHRS and CDR2 YFSETQ. The covered CDR3 bases are TGCGCCAGCAGCTCATTTACTAGCGGGGGAGAAGAGACC. Translating it yields CASSSFTSGGEET. The entire CDR3 protein is CASSSFTSGGEETQYF.

Of note for this clone: The read comes to an end 3 residues before the CDR3 does, leaving the germline J gene to fill in the end. The genes are TRBV2 and TRBJ1-6, with no clear D. CDR3 length: 14 residues. Trimming took off 6 bases at V and 6 bases at J, with 12 bases between the two ends. Germline loops: CDR1 SNHLY, CDR2 FYNNEI. The CDR3 DNA, read in part, is TGTGCCAGCAGCCCTAGAACCTCTAATTCACCC. It is translated as CASSPRTSNSP. The CDR3 in full is CASSPRTSNSPLHF.

CDR3 protein: CAISEPTGGRGNEQFF. The part of the CDR3 DNA that was read is TGTGCCATCAGTGAACCGACAGGGGGAAGGGGCAATGAG. This chain uses TRBV10-3 with TRBJ2-1, with 9 positions matching TRBD1. Read coverage stops 3 residues before the CDR3 terminus; the germline J gene supplies the remainder. CDR3 length equals 16 residues. The trim removed 3 bases at V and 6 bases at J, leaving 9 bases unmatched. CDR1 is ENHRY and CDR2 is SYGVKD in the germline V gene.

Comment on this clone: The read ends 3 residues shy of where the CDR3 ends; the end is completed using the germline J gene. This chain links TRBV6-2 or TRBV6-3 with TRBJ2-2; TRBD1 agrees at 10 bases. Losses at the gene ends were 9 bases for V and 5 bases for J; bases not matched to a gene: 6. CDR1 is MNHEY, CDR2 SVGEGT, per germline. The CDR3 has 14 amino acids. CDR3 DNA, as far as it was read: TGTGCCAGTAAAAGGGGACAGGGGACCGGGGAG. Encoded protein: CASKRGQGTGE. The CDR3 reads in full as CASKRGQGTGELFF.

The CDR3 region is CAWSSSGEDTGELFF. CDR3 DNA (partial): TGTGCCTGGAGTTCCAGCGGGGAGGACACCGGGGAG. This rearrangement joins TRBV30 to TRBJ2-2; 7 nucleotides align to TRBD2. The read terminates 3 residues ahead of where the CDR3 ends, so the germline J gene completes it. The CDR3 totals 15 residues. Germline CDR1 is GTSNPN and CDR2 is SVGIG (reference sequence). The trim removed 2 bases at V and 3 bases at J, leaving 6 bases unmatched.